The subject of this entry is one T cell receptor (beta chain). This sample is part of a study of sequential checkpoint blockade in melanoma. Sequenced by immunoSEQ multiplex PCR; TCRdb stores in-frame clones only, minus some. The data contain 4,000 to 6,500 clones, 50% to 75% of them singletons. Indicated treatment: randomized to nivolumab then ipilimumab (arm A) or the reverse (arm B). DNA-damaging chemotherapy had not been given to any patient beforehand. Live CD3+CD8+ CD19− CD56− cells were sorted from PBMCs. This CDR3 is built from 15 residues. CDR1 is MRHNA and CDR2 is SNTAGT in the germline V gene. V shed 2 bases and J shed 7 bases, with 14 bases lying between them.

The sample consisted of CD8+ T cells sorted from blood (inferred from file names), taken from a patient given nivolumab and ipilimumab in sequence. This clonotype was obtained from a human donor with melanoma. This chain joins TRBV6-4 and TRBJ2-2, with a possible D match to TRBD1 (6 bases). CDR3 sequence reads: CASSDRAGDHGELFF. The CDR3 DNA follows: TGTGCCAGCAGTGACCGGGCAGGGGATCACGGGGAGCTGTTTTTT.